This is a list of T cell receptor beta chains from one sample in a study of T cell responses to AZD1222 COVID-19 vaccine. The assay was immunoSEQ multiplex PCR, and TCRdb's table has in-frame clones only and misses some. The table has 100,000 to 150,000 clones, approximately 90% seen once. The specimen was peripheral blood, collected on day 0 of AZD1222 vaccination. Every receptor here comes from an adult in good health. Both conserved end residues are part of each CDR3. D genes are given only for firm matches. Clone size is given for some rows only: seen once, a few or many times, or a class if the clone is expanded.

>TRBV30|.|TRBD1
CACLDRGQTYEQYF
>TRBV5-6|.|.
CASSIQGSFGNQPQHF
>TRBV28|.|TRBD1
CASSLTGGIRNEQFF
>TRBV27|once|.
CASSLTGTLGDEQYF
>TRBV7-6|.|.
CASRPLSGESTDTQYF
>TRBV4-3|.|.
CASSQVASGGGSYEQYF
>TRBV15|once|.
CATSTRDGYGYTF
>TRBV6-1|once|.
CASSEVGIEADTQYF
>TRBV6-5|.|.
CASSYSGGAAGNTIYF
>TRBV6-5|.|.
CASSYYQGSNQPQHF
>TRBV28|few|.
CASSLGGRGYEQYF
>TRBV5-1|.|TRBD1
CASSTSRQGQRAFF
>TRBV30|.|TRBD1
CASPGQNYGYTF
>TRBV12-3/TRBV12-4|few|.
CASSYMGEAFF
>TRBV5-4|once|.
CASSLDGLQETQYF
>TRBV7-9|.|.
CASSFGSYYEQYF
>TRBV15|.|.
CATSRTTNEKLFF
>TRBV5-6|.|TRBD2
CASSPGGRVNTGELFF
>TRBV10-1|.|.
CASSAPSSGALTDTQYF
>TRBV5-1|.|TRBD2
CASSLIMGGRSTKQYF
>TRBV18|.|.
CASSPGDGYTF
>TRBV28|.|.
CASSLTGLSEAFF
>TRBV6-2/TRBV6-3|.|.
CASSYYGGYTF
>TRBV7-9|.|TRBD1
CASSSLDRTFYEQYF
>TRBV20-1|.|.
CSASRRRNTEAFF
>TRBV5-4|.|TRBD1
CASSGRDRGSHNEQFF
>TRBV28|.|.
CASSPPGAGGSYEQYF
>TRBV14|.|.
CASSQEAVGYGYTF
>TRBV10-3|.|TRBD2
CAIQLAGGETQYF
>TRBV7-2|.|.
CASSHSGLYNEQFF
>TRBV7-9|.|.
CASSGLDILGGNQPQHF
>TRBV11-3|.|.
CASSHYTGRGNQPQHF
>TRBV6-2/TRBV6-3|.|TRBD1
CASSLSTDRGVQPQHF
>TRBV10-2|.|TRBD1
CASSATGLDSGNTIYF
>TRBV6-4|.|.
CASSDVWGSGTDTQYF
>TRBV7-9|.|.
CASSSRGHETQYF
>TRBV6-5|once|TRBD2
CASSPVAGATYEQYF
>TRBV10-3|.|TRBD1
CASTGGADYGYTF
>TRBV19|.|TRBD1
CASSPPGGQGYQPQHF
>TRBV9|.|TRBD2
CASSPGGGTGELFF
>TRBV7-3|.|TRBD2
CASSLGSGALRHEQFF
>TRBV29-1|.|TRBD2
CSVQFGTSGGETQYF
>TRBV30|.|.
CAWKGQLHYGYTF
>TRBV3-1/TRBV3-2|.|.
CASSLKAEQYF
>TRBV24-1|.|.
CATSDLSGPNPPDTQYF
>TRBV7-6|.|TRBD1
CASSQRGQGSTGELFF
>TRBV2|.|.
CASSEGTELNYEQYF
>TRBV19|.|.
CASSPWGGDGYTF
>TRBV6-5|.|.
CASSYSGVPKETQYF
>TRBV29-1|once|TRBD1
CSVENRGPGGYTF
>TRBV9|.|.
CASSAQGGGYTF
>TRBV7-7|few|TRBD1
CASSPGQGRSTGELFF
>TRBV14|.|TRBD2
CASSQGLAVSSTDTQYF
>TRBV30|.|.
CAWSVLVDQPQHF
>TRBV7-2|.|.
CASSLEGGEGAWYEQYF